The clone carrying this TCR beta chain was seen at least ten times. Germline assignment: CDR1 MGHRA and CDR2 YSYEKL. The CDR3 loop spans 20 amino acids. J gave up 0 bases and V 1 base, and 15 bases lay outside the gene matches. The sample belongs to a study of molecular identifiers for immune sequencing clone quantification. TCRdb re-derived calls from the PCR reads in MiXCR, one entry per CDR3 protein. The sample lists 460,000 or so distinct CDR3 sequences, around a fifth occurring once. The chain employs TRBV4-1 and TRBJ1-5; TRBD1 matches 7 bases. This sequence was found in a human donor in good health. Some libraries in this study had Jurkat cell RNA spiked in. Sequencing was carried out using naive CD8+ T cells from blood, with Jurkat cell RNA spiked in. Subset specified: FACS-sorted CD8+CD4-CCR7+CD45RA+ naive T cells. This CDR3 reads CASSQANPGQTTYSNQPQHF. The CDR3 DNA reads as TGCGCCAGCAGCCAAGCAAATCCGGGACAGACAACTTATAGCAATCAGCCCCAGCATTTT.